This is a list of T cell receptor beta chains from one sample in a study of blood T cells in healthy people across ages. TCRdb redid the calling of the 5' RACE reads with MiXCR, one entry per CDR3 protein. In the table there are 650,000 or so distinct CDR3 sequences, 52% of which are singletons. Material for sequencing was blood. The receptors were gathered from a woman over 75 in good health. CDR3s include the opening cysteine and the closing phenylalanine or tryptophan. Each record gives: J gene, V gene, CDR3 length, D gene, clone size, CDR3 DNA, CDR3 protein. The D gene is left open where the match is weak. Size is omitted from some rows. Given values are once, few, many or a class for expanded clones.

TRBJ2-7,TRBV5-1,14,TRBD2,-,TGCGCCAGCAGCATTAGCGGGAGTTCCCACGAGCAGTACTTC,CASSISGSSHEQYF
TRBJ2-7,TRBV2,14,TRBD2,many,TGTGCCAGCAGTATGAGACTAGCGGCCTACGAGCAGTACTTC,CASSMRLAAYEQYF
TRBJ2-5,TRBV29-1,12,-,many,TGCAGCGGCCGCAGGGCTGCAGAGACCCAGTACTTC,CSGRRAAETQYF
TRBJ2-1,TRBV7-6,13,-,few,TGTGCCAGCAGCTTCCGGGTTCTCAATGAGCAGTTCTTC,CASSFRVLNEQFF
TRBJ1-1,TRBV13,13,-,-,TGTGCCAGTCTCCGGGACGGTGGAATGGAAGCTTTCTTT,CASLRDGGMEAFF
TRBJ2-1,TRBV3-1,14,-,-,TGTGCCAGCAGCCCCCTAGTACGGGACAATGAGCAGTTCTTC,CASSPLVRDNEQFF
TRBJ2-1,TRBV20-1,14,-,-,TGCAGTGGTTTGAGAGTTACTTCCTCGAATGAGCAGTTCTTC,CSGLRVTSSNEQFF
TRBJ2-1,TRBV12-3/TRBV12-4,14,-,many,TGTGCCAGCACCAGAACTAGTTCGGGTAATGAGCAGTTCTTC,CASTRTSSGNEQFF
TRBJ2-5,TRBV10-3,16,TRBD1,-,TGTGCCATCAGTGAGCGAGGGACAGGGCTTATGGGGGCCCAGTACTTC,CAISERGTGLMGAQYF
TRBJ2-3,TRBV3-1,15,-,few,TGTGCCAGCAGCCACCCGAGGTTGGGAGCAGATACGCAGTATTTT,CASSHPRLGADTQYF
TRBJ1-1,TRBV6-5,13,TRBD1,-,TGTGCCAGCAGTTACTGGACAGGGGAGCGAGCTTTCTTT,CASSYWTGERAFF
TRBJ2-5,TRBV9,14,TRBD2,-,TGTGCCAGCAGCGTAGAGACTAGCAGCGAGACCCAGTACTTC,CASSVETSSETQYF
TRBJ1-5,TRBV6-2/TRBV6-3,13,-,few,TGTGCCAGCAGTTACTACGTAGATCAGCCCCAGCATTTT,CASSYYVDQPQHF
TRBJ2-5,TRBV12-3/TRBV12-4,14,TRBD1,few,TGTGCCAGCAGGACAGGGAGTGGGGAAGAGACCCAGTACTTC,CASRTGSGEETQYF
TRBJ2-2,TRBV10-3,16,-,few,TGTGCCATCAGTGAGTCGAAAGATATATACACCGGGGAGCTGTTTTTT,CAISESKDIYTGELFF
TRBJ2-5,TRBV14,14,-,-,TGTGCCAGCGCTTTAGGACAGACTCAAGAGACCCAGTACTTC,CASALGQTQETQYF
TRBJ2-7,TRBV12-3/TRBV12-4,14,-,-,TGTGCCAGCAGTTTAGTGTACAGATCATACGAGCAGTACTTC,CASSLVYRSYEQYF
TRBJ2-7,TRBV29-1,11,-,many,TGCAGCGTTGCTATCTCCTACGAGCAGTACTTC,CSVAISYEQYF
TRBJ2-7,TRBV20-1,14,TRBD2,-,TGCAGTACCATACGGCCGGGGGGTTTATACGAGCAGTACTTC,CSTIRPGGLYEQYF
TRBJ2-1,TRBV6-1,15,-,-,TGTGCCAGCAGTGATTTGGGACAAACCATCAATGAGCAGTTCTTC,CASSDLGQTINEQFF
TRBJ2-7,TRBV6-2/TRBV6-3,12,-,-,TGTGCCAGCAGTTACGGGGGATCCGAGCAGTACTTC,CASSYGGSEQYF
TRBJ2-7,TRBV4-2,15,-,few,TGTGCCAGCAGCCAGGACTGGGGGAGCTCCTACGAGCAGTACTTC,CASSQDWGSSYEQYF
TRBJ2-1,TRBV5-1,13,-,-,TGCGCCAGCTCCGGGGATAAGTACAATGTGCAGTTCTTC,CASSGDKYNVQFF
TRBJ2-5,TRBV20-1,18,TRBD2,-,TGCAGTGCCTACCGGACTAGCGGGAGCGCATGGGGCAAAGAGACCCAGTACTTC,CSAYRTSGSAWGKETQYF
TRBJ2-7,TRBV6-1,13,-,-,TGTGCCAGCTGGGAAGGACTCTCCTACGAGCAGTACTTC,CASWEGLSYEQYF
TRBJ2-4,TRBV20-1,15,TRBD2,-,TGCAGTGCTTTGGGCGGGGGGGTAGCCAAAAACATTCAGTACTTC,CSALGGGVAKNIQYF
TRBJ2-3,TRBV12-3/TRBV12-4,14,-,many,TGTGCCAGCAGTTTGCCCGTGGGCGCAGATACGCAGTATTTT,CASSLPVGADTQYF
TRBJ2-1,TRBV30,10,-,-,TGTGCCTGGAGTGGACATGAGCAGTTCTTC,CAWSGHEQFF
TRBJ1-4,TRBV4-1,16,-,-,TGCGCCAGCAGCCAAGGCCCAGGGACGACTAATGAAAAACTGTTTTTT,CASSQGPGTTNEKLFF
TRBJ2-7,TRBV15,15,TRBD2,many,TGTGCCACCAGCCTCAGCGGGAGGTTCTCTTACGAGCAGTACTTC,CATSLSGRFSYEQYF
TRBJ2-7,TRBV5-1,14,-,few,TGCGCCAGCAGCTTGGGGGCTGAGGGCAATGAGCAGTACTTC,CASSLGAEGNEQYF
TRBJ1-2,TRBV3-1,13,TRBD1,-,TGTGCCAGCAGTACAGGGGGCACCTATGGCTACACCTTC,CASSTGGTYGYTF
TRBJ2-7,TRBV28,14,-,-,TGTGCCAGCAGCACTCCTGACAGCGGCTACGAGCAGTACTTC,CASSTPDSGYEQYF
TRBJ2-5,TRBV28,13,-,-,TGTGCCAGCAGTTGTGGCTCATTAGAGACCCAGTACTTC,CASSCGSLETQYF
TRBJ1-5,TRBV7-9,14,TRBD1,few,TGTGCCAGCAGAGATGACAGGGCTGATCAGCCCCAGCATTTT,CASRDDRADQPQHF
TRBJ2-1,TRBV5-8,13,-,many,TGTGCCAGCGGGGCGGGCGTATACAATGAGCAGTTCTTC,CASGAGVYNEQFF
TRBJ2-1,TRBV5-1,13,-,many,TGCGCCAGCAGTTGGGAGGTTTACAATGAGCAGTTCTTC,CASSWEVYNEQFF
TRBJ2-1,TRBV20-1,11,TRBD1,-,TGCAGTGCTAACAGGGGTAGTGAGCAGTTCTTC,CSANRGSEQFF
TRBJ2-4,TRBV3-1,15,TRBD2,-,TGTGCCAGCAGCCAAGTAGCGGGAGGGGAAAACATTCAGTACTTC,CASSQVAGGENIQYF
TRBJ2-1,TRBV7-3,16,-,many,TGTGCCAGCAGCCGTCGAGTAGGGGTCGACAGAAATGAGCAGTTCTTC,CASSRRVGVDRNEQFF
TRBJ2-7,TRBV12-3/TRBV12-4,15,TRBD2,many,TGTGCCAGCAGTTTCAGAAGCGGGAGGAGCTACGAGCAGTACTTC,CASSFRSGRSYEQYF
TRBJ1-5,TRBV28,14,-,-,TGTGCCAGCAGTTTAGACGTACCGGATCAGCCCCAGCATTTT,CASSLDVPDQPQHF
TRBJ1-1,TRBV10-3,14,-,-,TGTGCCATCAGTGAGTTGGGACAGAACACTGAAGCTTTCTTT,CAISELGQNTEAFF
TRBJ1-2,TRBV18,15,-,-,TGTGCCAGCTCACCACAGACGGGAGCTAACTATGGCTACACCTTC,CASSPQTGANYGYTF
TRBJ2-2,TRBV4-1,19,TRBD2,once,TGCGCCAGCAGCCTAAATCCGGGACTAGCGGGAGCTAGCACCGGGGAGCTGTTTTTT,CASSLNPGLAGASTGELFF
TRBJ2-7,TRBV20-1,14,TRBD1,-,TGCAGTGCTAGAGATCCGGGACAGGGGCGGCAGCAGTACTTC,CSARDPGQGRQQYF